What follows are 10 T cell receptor beta chains derived from one specimen sequenced in a study of shared clonotypes between healthy human individuals. Terminally differentiated effector memory CD45RA+ cells were excluded by CCR7 positive selection of CD45RO-negative cells. Clones were sequenced by immunoSEQ multiplex PCR, and TCRdb holds only the in-frame ones, with some missing. The repertoire holds around 560,000 clones, with 85% to 95% as singletons. The specimen sequenced was naive CD8+ T cells sorted from blood. These receptor sequences come from a woman aged 30 to 39 in good health.

The gene calls are TRBV6-6 and TRBJ1-1, with D unresolved. Trimming cost V 5 bases and J 6 bases, with 16 bases left between them. Looked up from germline, CDR1 is MNHNY and CDR2 is SVGAGI (reference sequence). This CDR3 has 14 residues. The CDR3 DNA reads TGTGCCAGCAGTGGCTCCGGGCCCCCGTCTGAAGCTTTCTTT. As protein: CASSGSGPPSEAFF.

The chain uses TRBV7-8 and TRBJ2-7; D gene unclear. This CDR3 contains 12 residues. CDR1 SGHVS and CDR2 FQNEAQ come from the germline V gene. V shed 2 bases and J shed 3 bases, with 5 bases lying between them. The CDR3 loop is CASSLRDYEQYF. Written as DNA, the CDR3 is TGTGCCAGCAGCTTAAGGGACTACGAGCAGTACTTC. The whole variable domain, remainder taken from reference TRBV7-8 and TRBJ2-7, is GAGVSQSPRYKVAKRGQDVALRCDPISGHVSLFWYQQALGQGPEFLTYFQNEAQLDKSGLPSDRFFAERPEGSVSTLKIQRTQQEDSAVYLCASSLRDYEQYFGPGTRLTVT.

The chain has TRBV5-1 and TRBJ1-5; 8 bases match TRBD1. This CDR3 has 15 residues. J was trimmed by 7 bases and V by 4 bases; bases with no gene match: 10. Germline assignment: CDR1 SGHRS and CDR2 YFSETQ. The CDR3 DNA reads as TGCGCCAGCAGCCATACAGGGGGAGTAGGGCAGCCCCAGCATTTT. Translation gives CASSHTGGVGQPQHF.

This chain links TRBV28 with TRBJ2-1, with D tentatively TRBD2 (6 bases). Per germline, CDR1 MDHEN and CDR2 SYDVKM. This CDR3 is 15 amino acids long. With 6 bases removed from V and 0 bases from J, the gap between germline ends came to 12 bases. Here the CDR3 reads CASRNSGSSYNEQFF. CDR3 DNA: TGTGCCAGCAGAAATAGCGGAAGCTCCTACAATGAGCAGTTCTTC.

This rearrangement joins TRBV29-1 to TRBJ2-5, with 7 bases matching TRBD2. Germline V gene lookup returns CDR1 SQVTM and CDR2 ANQGSEA. The junction had 4 bases not matched to a gene; V was cut back by 4 bases and J by 5 bases. The CDR3 has 12 residues. CDR3 bases: TGCAGCGTTGTGGGACTAAACGAGACCCAGTACTTC. The encoded protein is CSVVGLNETQYF.

V is TRBV27 and J is TRBJ1-3; possibly TRBD1 for D (6 bases). V was shortened by 0 bases and J by 3 bases, with 12 bases between the two germline ends. Germline CDR1 is MNHEY and CDR2 is SMNVEV (reference sequence). The CDR3 sequence is 16 residues long. Here the CDR3 DNA reads TGTGCCAGCAGTTTATCACAGGGAGAGGTTGGAAACACCATATATTTT. As protein: CASSLSQGEVGNTIYF.

The rearrangement uses TRBV19 and TRBJ2-7; 15 nucleotides align to TRBD2. The ends lost 4 bases at V and 4 bases at J; junction bases unmatched: 11. CDR3 size: 18 residues. CDR1 and CDR2 (germline): LNHDA, SQIVND (reference sequence). For the CDR3, the DNA is TGTGCCAGTAGTACCGGACTAGCGGGAGGGACAAGCTTATACGAGCAGTACTTC. Translating gives CASSTGLAGGTSLYEQYF.

The V and J genes are TRBV19 and TRBJ2-5; a weak D match, TRBD2 (6 bases). CDR1 is LNHDA and CDR2 is SQIVND in the germline V gene (reference sequence). CDR3 length equals 20 residues. Between the trimmed V and J ends, which lost 2 bases and 3 bases, there was a span of 28 bases. The chain's CDR3 is CASSISALGWISEGKETQYF. CDR3 sequence (DNA): TGTGCCAGTAGTATATCTGCACTGGGGTGGATTTCGGAGGGAAAAGAGACCCAGTACTTC. Supplemented by reference TRBV19 and TRBJ2-5, the full variable domain reads DGGITQSPKYLFRKEGQNVTLSCEQNLNHDAMYWYRQDPGQGLRLIYYSQIVNDFQKGDIAEGYSVSREKKESFPLTVTSAQKNPTAFYLCASSISALGWISEGKETQYFGPGTRLLVL.

The chain employs TRBV6-4 and TRBJ2-6, with D uncertain. Germline V gene data show CDR1 as MRHNA and CDR2 as SNTAGT. Trimming pared 8 bases from V and 0 bases from J, leaving 11 bases between. The CDR3 spans 15 residues. The CDR3 protein is CASPAPGSGANVLTF. The CDR3 DNA sequence: TGTGCCAGCCCCGCCCCAGGCTCTGGGGCCAACGTCCTGACTTTC.

The J gene is TRBJ2-7, the V gene TRBV27, with D possibly called TRBD1 or TRBD2 (5 bases each). Germline V lookup: CDR1 MNHEY, CDR2 SMNVEV (reference sequence). V lost 6 bases and J 2 bases, leaving 17 bases between the germline ends. The CDR3 loop spans 15 amino acids. The CDR3 DNA sequence: TGTGCCAGCAGCCTAGGGCCCGGGGCGACCTACGAGCAGTACTTC. It codes for CASSLGPGATYEQYF.